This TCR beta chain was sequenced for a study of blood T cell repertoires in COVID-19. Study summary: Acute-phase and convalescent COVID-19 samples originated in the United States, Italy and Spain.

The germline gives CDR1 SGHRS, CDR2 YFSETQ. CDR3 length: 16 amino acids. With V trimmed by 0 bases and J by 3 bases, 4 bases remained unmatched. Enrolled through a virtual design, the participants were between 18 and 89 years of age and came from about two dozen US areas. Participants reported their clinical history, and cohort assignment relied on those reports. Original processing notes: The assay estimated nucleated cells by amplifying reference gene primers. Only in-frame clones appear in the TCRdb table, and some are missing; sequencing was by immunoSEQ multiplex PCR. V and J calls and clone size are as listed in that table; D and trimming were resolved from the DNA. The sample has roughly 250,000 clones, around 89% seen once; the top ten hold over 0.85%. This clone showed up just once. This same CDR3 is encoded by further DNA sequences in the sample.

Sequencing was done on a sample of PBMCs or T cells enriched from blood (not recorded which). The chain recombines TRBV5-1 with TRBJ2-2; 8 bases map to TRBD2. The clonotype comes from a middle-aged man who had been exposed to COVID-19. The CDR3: CASSLGTSRDTGELFF. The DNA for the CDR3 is TGCGCCAGCAGCTTGGGGACTAGCAGAGACACCGGGGAGCTGTTTTTT.